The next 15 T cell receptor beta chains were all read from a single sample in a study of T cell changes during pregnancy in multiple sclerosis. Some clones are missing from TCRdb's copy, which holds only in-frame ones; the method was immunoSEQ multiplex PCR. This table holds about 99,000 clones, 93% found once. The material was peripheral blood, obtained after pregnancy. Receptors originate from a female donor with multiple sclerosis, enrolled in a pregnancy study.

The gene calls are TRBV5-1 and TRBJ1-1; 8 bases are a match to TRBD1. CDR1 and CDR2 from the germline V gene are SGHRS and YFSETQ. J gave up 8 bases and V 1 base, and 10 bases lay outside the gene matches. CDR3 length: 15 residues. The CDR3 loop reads CASSLIGAGGVEAFF. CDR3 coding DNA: TGCGCCAGCAGCTTGATCGGGGCAGGGGGCGTGGAAGCTTTCTTT. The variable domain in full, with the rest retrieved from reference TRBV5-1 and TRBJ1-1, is KAGVTQTPRYLIKTRGQQVTLSCSPISGHRSVSWYQQTPGQGLQFLFEYFSETQRNKGNFPGRFSGRQFSNSRSEMNVSTLELGDSALYLCASSLIGAGGVEAFFGQGTRLTVV.

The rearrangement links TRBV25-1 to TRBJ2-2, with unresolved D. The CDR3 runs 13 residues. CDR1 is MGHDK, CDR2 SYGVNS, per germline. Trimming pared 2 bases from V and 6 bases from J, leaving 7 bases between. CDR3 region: CASSEIEAGELFF. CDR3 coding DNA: TGTGCCAGCAGTGAAATCGAGGCCGGGGAGCTGTTTTTT.

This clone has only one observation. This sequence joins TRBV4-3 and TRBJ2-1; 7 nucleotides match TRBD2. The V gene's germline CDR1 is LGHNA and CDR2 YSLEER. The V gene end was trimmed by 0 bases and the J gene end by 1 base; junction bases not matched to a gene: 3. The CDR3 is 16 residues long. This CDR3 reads CASSQDSGGSYNEQFF. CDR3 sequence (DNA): TGCGCCAGCAGCCAAGACTCGGGAGGTTCCTACAATGAGCAGTTCTTC.

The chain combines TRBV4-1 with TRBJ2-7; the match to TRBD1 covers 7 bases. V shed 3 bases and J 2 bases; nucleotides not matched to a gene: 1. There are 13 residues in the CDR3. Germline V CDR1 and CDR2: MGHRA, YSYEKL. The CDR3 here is CASSHQGAYEQYF. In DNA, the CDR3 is TGCGCCAGCAGCCATCAGGGGGCCTACGAGCAGTACTTC.

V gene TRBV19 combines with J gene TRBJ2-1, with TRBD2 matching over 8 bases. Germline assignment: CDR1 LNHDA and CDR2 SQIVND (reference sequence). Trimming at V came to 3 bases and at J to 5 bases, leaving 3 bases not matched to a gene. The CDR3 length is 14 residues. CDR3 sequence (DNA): TGTGCCAGTAGTATTGGCGGGAGGAACAATGAGCAGTTCTTC. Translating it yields CASSIGGRNNEQFF.

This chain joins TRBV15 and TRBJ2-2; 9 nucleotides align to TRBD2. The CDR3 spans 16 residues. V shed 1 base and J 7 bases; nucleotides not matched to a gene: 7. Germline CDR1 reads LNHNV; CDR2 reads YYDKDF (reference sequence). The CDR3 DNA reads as TGTGCCACCAGCAGAGCCGGCGGGAGGGCCGACGGGGAGCTGTTTTTT. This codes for CATSRAGGRADGELFF.

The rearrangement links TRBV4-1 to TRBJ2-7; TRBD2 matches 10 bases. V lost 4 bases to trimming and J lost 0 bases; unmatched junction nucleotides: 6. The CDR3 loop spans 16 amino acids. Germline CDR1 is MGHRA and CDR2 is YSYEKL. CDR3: CASSLTSSGSSYEQYF. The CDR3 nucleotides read TGCGCCAGCAGCCTCACTTCTAGCGGGAGCTCCTACGAGCAGTACTTC.

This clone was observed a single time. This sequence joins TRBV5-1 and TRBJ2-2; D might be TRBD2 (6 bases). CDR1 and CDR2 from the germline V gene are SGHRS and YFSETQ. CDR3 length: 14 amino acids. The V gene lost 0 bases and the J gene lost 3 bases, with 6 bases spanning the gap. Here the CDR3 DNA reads TGCGCCAGCAGCTTGGCGGGGGACACCGGGGAGCTGTTTTTT. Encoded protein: CASSLAGDTGELFF.

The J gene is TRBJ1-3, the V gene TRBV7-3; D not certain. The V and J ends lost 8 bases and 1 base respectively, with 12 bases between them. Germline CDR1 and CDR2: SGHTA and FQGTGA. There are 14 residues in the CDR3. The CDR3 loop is CASRYPGSGNTIYF. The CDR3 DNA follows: TGTGCCAGCCGCTATCCAGGATCTGGAAACACCATATATTTT.

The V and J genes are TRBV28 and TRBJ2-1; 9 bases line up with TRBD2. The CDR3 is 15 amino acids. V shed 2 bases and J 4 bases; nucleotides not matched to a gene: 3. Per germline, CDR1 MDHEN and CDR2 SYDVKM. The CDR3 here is CASSLAGGGYNEQFF. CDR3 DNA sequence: TGTGCCAGCAGTTTAGCGGGAGGGGGGTACAATGAGCAGTTCTTC.

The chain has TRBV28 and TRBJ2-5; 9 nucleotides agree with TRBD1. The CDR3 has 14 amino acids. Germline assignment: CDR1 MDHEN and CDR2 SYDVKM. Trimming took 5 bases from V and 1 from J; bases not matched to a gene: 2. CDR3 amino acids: CASSRQGGQETQYF. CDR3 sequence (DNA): TGTGCCAGCAGTCGACAGGGGGGCCAAGAGACCCAGTACTTC. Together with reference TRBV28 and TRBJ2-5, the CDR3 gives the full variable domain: DVKVTQSSRYLVKRTGEKVFLECVQDMDHENMFWYRQDPGLGLRLIYFSYDVKMKEKGDIPEGYSVSREKKERFSLILESASTNQTSMYLCASSRQGGQETQYFGPGTRLLVL.

The CDR3 loop reads CSATLDNEQFF. The CDR3 DNA follows: TGCAGTGCAACACTAGATAATGAGCAGTTCTTC. The gene calls are TRBV20-1 and TRBJ2-1; perhaps TRBD2 as D (5 bases). Germline V CDR1 and CDR2: DFQATT, SNEGSKA (reference sequence). Trimming stripped 6 bases from V and 7 bases from J, with 10 bases between. CDR3 length: 11 amino acids.

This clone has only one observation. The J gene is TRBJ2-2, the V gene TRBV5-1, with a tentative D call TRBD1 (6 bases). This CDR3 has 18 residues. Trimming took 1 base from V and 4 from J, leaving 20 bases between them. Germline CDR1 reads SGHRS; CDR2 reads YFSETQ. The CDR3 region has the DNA TGCGCCAGCAGCTTGCAACTCATTGGGACAACAATCACCGGGGAGCTGTTTTTT. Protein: CASSLQLIGTTITGELFF.

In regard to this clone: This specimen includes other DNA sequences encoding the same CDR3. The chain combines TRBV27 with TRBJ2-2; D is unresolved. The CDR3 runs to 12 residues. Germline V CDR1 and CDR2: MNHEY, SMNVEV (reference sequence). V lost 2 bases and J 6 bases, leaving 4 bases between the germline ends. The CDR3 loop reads CASSLTAGELFF. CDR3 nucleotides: TGTGCCAGCAGTTTAACAGCCGGGGAGCTGTTTTTT.

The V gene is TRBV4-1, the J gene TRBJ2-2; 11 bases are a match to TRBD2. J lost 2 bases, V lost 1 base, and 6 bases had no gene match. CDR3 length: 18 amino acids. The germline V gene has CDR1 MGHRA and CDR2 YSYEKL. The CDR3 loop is CASSQAQGLAENTGELFF. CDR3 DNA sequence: TGCGCCAGCAGCCAAGCCCAGGGACTAGCGGAAAACACCGGGGAGCTGTTTTTT.